Listed below are T cell receptor beta chains from one sample, sequenced in a study of T cells expressing NK-cell markers. TCRdb re-called the 5' RACE reads and shows each CDR3 protein once, DNA omitted. Its table lists 300,000 to 450,000 distinct CDR3 sequences. Sequencing was performed on blood T cells: a sorted CD56 or NKG2C T cell subset, CD4+ or CD8+ T cells, or bulk PBMC T cells (not recorded which). The receptors come from a man aged 18-69 years in good health. Both conserved end residues are part of each CDR3.

TRBJ2-5	TRBV7-2	CASRLLEETQYF
TRBJ2-2	TRBV7-2	CASSSSGPPRAGELFF
TRBJ2-7	TRBV20-1	CSAAKTGGGYEQYF
TRBJ1-2	TRBV12-3/TRBV12-4	CASSLGDASGYTF
TRBJ2-1	TRBV7-3	CASSLNGVSGHEQFF
TRBJ1-5	TRBV5-1	CASSRGTGKDQPQHF
TRBJ2-3	TRBV23-1	CASTPVQGREDTQYF
TRBJ2-3	TRBV20-1	CSARGLAGGHLRYF
TRBJ1-6	TRBV6-5	CASSSNMVFGANSPLHF
TRBJ2-3	TRBV3-1	CASSSGLASTDTQYF
TRBJ2-3	TRBV20-1	CSAPPRLAGSDTQYF
TRBJ1-1	TRBV7-2	CASSWYRGETEAFF
TRBJ1-4	TRBV7-9	CASSRDGLMVEKLFF
TRBJ2-3	TRBV20-1	CSARGLARSTDTQYF
TRBJ2-7	TRBV20-1	CSARSTALFSYEQYF
TRBJ1-1	TRBV20-1	CSARDTGQVGMNTEAFF
TRBJ1-1	TRBV5-1	CASSQGAKSNTEAFF
TRBJ1-2	TRBV12-3/TRBV12-4	CASTQRRAGLNGYTF
TRBJ2-7	TRBV4-1	CASSQRTVRDLYEQYF
TRBJ2-7	TRBV7-7	CASSFVGKIIKQYF
TRBJ2-7	TRBV7-3	CASSRGQGVHEQYF
TRBJ2-1	TRBV7-8	CASSLGGGFSSYNEQFF
TRBJ2-5	TRBV7-2	CASSLARANIETQYF
TRBJ1-6	TRBV9	CASSVDGTGNSPLHF
TRBJ2-7	TRBV10-3	CAISAPGPYPYEQYF
TRBJ2-1	TRBV2	CASTYDRADNEQFF
TRBJ1-2	TRBV20-1	CSASLQNYGYTF
TRBJ1-1	TRBV11-2	CASSLTWRGGRTEAFF
TRBJ1-2	TRBV7-8	CASSLAGGHRYGYTF
TRBJ1-1	TRBV29-1	CSVVPHTLVRDTEAFF
TRBJ2-7	TRBV6-5	CASRSSLTSGVLYEQYF
TRBJ1-6	TRBV28	CASRGGSPLHF
TRBJ1-2	TRBV25-1	CASRPEPANYGYTF
TRBJ1-6	TRBV4-1	CASSQGGSSPLHF
TRBJ2-7	TRBV27	CASTPDRGGYEQYF
TRBJ1-2	TRBV5-1	CASSRDRAAYGYTF
TRBJ2-5	TRBV6-1	CASTLRRDGPQYF
TRBJ2-1	TRBV29-1	CSAGSGGREQFF
TRBJ2-3	TRBV24-1	CATSDKPGQGPSTDTQYF
TRBJ2-1	TRBV14	CASSQDLSGLRQFF
TRBJ2-5	TRBV20-1	CSASPPGLAGGMETQYF
TRBJ2-7	TRBV12-3/TRBV12-4	CASSLRRTGASYEQYF
TRBJ1-1	TRBV19	CASTLQGGSTEAFF
TRBJ2-3	TRBV27	CASRLGGISTDTQYF